The 22 T cell receptor beta chains presented below share a single source sample, sequenced in a study of PD-1 blockade in classical Hodgkin lymphoma. Sequencing was performed with immunoSEQ multiplex PCR; in TCRdb, only in-frame clones are kept and a portion is missing. The table has roughly 97,000 clones, roughly 88% seen once. No patient escaped relapse after autologous stem cell transplantation, and brentuximab vedotin exposure varied. Specimen: peripheral blood mononuclear cells (PBMCs), collected at baseline. The receptors shown here come from a human donor with classical Hodgkin lymphoma.

The V gene is TRBV19, the J gene TRBJ2-6; TRBD2 might be the D (5 bases). The CDR3 is 17 amino acids. Per the germline V gene, CDR1 is LNHDA and CDR2 is SQIVND (reference sequence). Trimming took 2 bases from V and 1 from J, leaving 12 bases between them. The CDR3 nucleotides read TGTGCCAGTAGTATATCGGGATGGCTGTCTGGGGCCAACGTCCTGACTTTC. Translation gives CASSISGWLSGANVLTF.

The V and J genes are TRBV5-4 and TRBJ1-5, with a weak D call TRBD1 (5 bases). The CDR3 is 16 residues long. Germline V gene sequence: CDR1 SGHNT, CDR2 YYREEE (reference sequence). V was pared by 0 bases and J by 0 bases, with 10 bases between. The CDR3 DNA is TGTGCCAGCAGCTTGGGGGGCCCGGATAGCAATCAGCCCCAGCATTTT. It translates to CASSLGGPDSNQPQHF.

The gene calls are TRBV28 and TRBJ2-1; 10 bases line up with TRBD2. Germline-derived CDR1 and CDR2 are MDHEN and SYDVKM. CDR3 length equals 14 residues. The trim removed 5 bases at V and 7 bases at J, leaving 5 bases unmatched. CDR3 protein: CASSLAGERNEQFF. CDR3 bases: TGTGCCAGCAGTCTAGCGGGAGAAAGGAATGAGCAGTTCTTC. Using reference TRBV28 and TRBJ2-1 for the parts outside the CDR3, the full variable domain is DVKVTQSSRYLVKRTGEKVFLECVQDMDHENMFWYRQDPGLGLRLIYFSYDVKMKEKGDIPEGYSVSREKKERFSLILESASTNQTSMYLCASSLAGERNEQFFGPGTRLTVL.

This chain uses TRBV5-4 with TRBJ2-3, with unresolved D. Trimming pared 0 bases from V and 2 bases from J, leaving 4 bases between. CDR3 length: 13 amino acids. Germline V gives CDR1 SGHNT, CDR2 YYREEE (reference sequence). The chain's CDR3 is CASSLEVTDTQYF. CDR3 in DNA: TGTGCCAGCAGCTTGGAAGTCACAGATACGCAGTATTTT.

The CDR3 is CAWSVRTGNTIYF. For the CDR3, the DNA is TGTGCCTGGAGTGTAAGGACTGGAAACACCATATATTTT. The rearrangement links TRBV30 to TRBJ1-3; D is undetermined. The V end lost 0 bases, the J end lost 2 bases, and 5 bases lay between the germline ends. Germline V gene lookup returns CDR1 GTSNPN and CDR2 SVGIG (reference sequence). The CDR3 is made up of 13 amino acids.

The rearrangement links TRBV28 to TRBJ1-1; no clear D. The germline gives CDR1 MDHEN, CDR2 SYDVKM. V was pared by 5 bases and J by 2 bases, with 12 bases between. This CDR3 is built from 14 residues. In DNA, the CDR3 is TGTGCCAGCAGTACCCCCCCAGGAAACACTGAAGCTTTCTTT. It translates to CASSTPPGNTEAFF. The full variable domain, with the rest looked up from reference TRBV28 and TRBJ1-1, is DVKVTQSSRYLVKRTGEKVFLECVQDMDHENMFWYRQDPGLGLRLIYFSYDVKMKEKGDIPEGYSVSREKKERFSLILESASTNQTSMYLCASSTPPGNTEAFFGQGTRLTVV.

This sequence joins TRBV11-2 and TRBJ2-4; D ambiguous. Trimming left V 0 bases short and J 0 bases short, with 12 bases between. The CDR3 has 17 amino acids. CDR1 SGHAT and CDR2 FQNNGV come from the germline V gene. The CDR3 reads CASSLDRVVGAKNIQYF. Written as DNA, the CDR3 is TGTGCCAGCAGCTTAGATCGGGTGGTGGGAGCCAAAAACATTCAGTACTTC.

This chain links TRBV30 with TRBJ2-7; a possible D gene is TRBD1 (6 bases). V was clipped by 2 bases and J by 0 bases, with 11 bases between them. The CDR3 sequence is 14 residues long. Germline values: CDR1 GTSNPN, CDR2 SVGIG (reference sequence). CDR3 sequence reads: CAWSKGGPSYEQYF. Here the CDR3 DNA reads TGTGCCTGGAGTAAAGGGGGACCCTCCTACGAGCAGTACTTC.

The chain is built from TRBV11-2 and TRBJ2-7, with D perhaps TRBD1 (5 bases). V shed 1 base and J shed 5 bases, with 12 bases lying between them. Germline loops: CDR1 SGHAT, CDR2 FQNNGV. The CDR3 is made up of 14 amino acids. The CDR3: CASSLAPRGHEQYF. DNA for the CDR3: TGTGCCAGCAGCTTAGCTCCTAGGGGTCACGAGCAGTACTTC.

The chain uses TRBV10-3 and TRBJ2-1; possible D gene TRBD2, 6 bases. CDR1 is ENHRY, CDR2 SYGVKD, per germline. V lost 7 bases to trimming and J lost 9 bases, with 19 bases between them. The CDR3 totals 14 residues. CDR3 sequence reads: CAITRGAAGGEQFF. CDR3 DNA sequence: TGTGCCATCACCCGCGGGGCCGCCGGGGGTGAGCAGTTCTTC.

This rearrangement joins TRBV6-6 to TRBJ2-5, with 13 bases lining up with TRBD2. The CDR3 has 16 amino acids. Germline V gene sequence: CDR1 MNHNY, CDR2 SVGAGI (reference sequence). V dropped 6 bases and J dropped 2; count of bases not matched to a gene: 6. The CDR3 spells CASRLPGLAGQETQYF. For the CDR3, the DNA is TGTGCCAGCAGGTTACCGGGACTAGCGGGGCAAGAGACCCAGTACTTC.

The V call is TRBV7-2, the J call TRBJ2-3; D not resolved. In germline, CDR1 is SGHTA, CDR2 FQGNSA. The CDR3 covers 11 residues. Trimming stripped 3 bases from V and 2 bases from J, with 0 bases between. In nucleotides, the CDR3 is TGTGCCAGCAGCTTCACAGATACGCAGTATTTT. This gives the protein CASSFTDTQYF.

Turning to this clone: This specimen includes other DNA sequences encoding the same CDR3. V is TRBV5-4 and J is TRBJ2-1, with TRBD2 matching 7 bases. Trimming cost V 3 bases and J 2 bases; bases outside gene matches: 2. This CDR3 comprises 14 residues. In germline, CDR1 is SGHNT, CDR2 YYREEE (reference sequence). The CDR3 loop is CASSSTSTYNEQFF. The DNA of the CDR3 is TGTGCCAGCAGCTCGACTAGCACCTACAATGAGCAGTTCTTC. Supplemented by reference TRBV5-4 and TRBJ2-1, the full variable domain reads ETGVTQSPTHLIKTRGQQVTLRCSSQSGHNTVSWYQQALGQGPQFIFQYYREEENGRGNFPPRFSGLQFPNYSSELNVNALELDDSALYLCASSSTSTYNEQFFGPGTRLTVL.

The V call is TRBV10-3, the J call TRBJ2-3; TRBD2 is a possible D gene (6 bases). V was pared by 10 bases and J by 9 bases, with 23 bases between. The CDR3 is 14 amino acids. Germline assignment: CDR1 ENHRY and CDR2 SYGVKD. CDR3 sequence: CATTPTAGGGTQYF. As DNA, the CDR3 is TGTGCCACCACCCCGACAGCCGGAGGAGGGACGCAGTATTTT.

V usage is TRBV6-5 and J usage is TRBJ1-6, with 7 bases fitting TRBD1. The CDR3 length is 15 residues. V dropped 7 bases and J dropped 4; count of bases not matched to a gene: 7. Germline CDR1 and CDR2: MNHEY and SVGAGI. The CDR3 loop reads CASTPGTAYNSPLHF. In DNA, the CDR3 is TGTGCCAGCACTCCCGGGACAGCTTATAATTCACCCCTCCACTTT.

The chain carries TRBV5-4 and TRBJ2-1; 8 nucleotides match TRBD2. From germline, CDR1 is SGHNT and CDR2 YYREEE (reference sequence). The ends lost 1 base at V and 4 bases at J; junction bases unmatched: 4. The CDR3 totals 15 residues. The CDR3 DNA sequence: TGTGCCAGCAGCTTGACTAGCGGAGCATACAATGAGCAGTTCTTC. Amino acid sequence: CASSLTSGAYNEQFF. Looking up the rest from reference TRBV5-4 and TRBJ2-1 gives the full variable domain: ETGVTQSPTHLIKTRGQQVTLRCSSQSGHNTVSWYQQALGQGPQFIFQYYREEENGRGNFPPRFSGLQFPNYSSELNVNALELDDSALYLCASSLTSGAYNEQFFGPGTRLTVL.

This clone was found once. The CDR3 coding sequence is TGTGCCAGCAGTCCCGACAGGAACTACAATGAGCAGTTCTTC. Encoded protein: CASSPDRNYNEQFF. The V gene is TRBV5-4, the J gene TRBJ2-1, with TRBD1 as a possible D gene (6 bases). The ends were cut back, 5 bases at V and 3 bases at J, with 12 bases in the middle. Per germline, CDR1 SGHNT and CDR2 YYREEE (reference sequence). CDR3 length: 14 amino acids.

The V gene is TRBV2, the J gene TRBJ1-1; 8 bases map to TRBD1. Unmatched junction bases numbered 3, after V lost 5 bases and J lost 1 base. The CDR3 contains 14 residues. Germline CDR1 is SNHLY and CDR2 is FYNNEI. CDR3 nucleotides: TGTGCCAGCAGTACCGGGACAGGGAACACTGAAGCTTTCTTT. Protein product: CASSTGTGNTEAFF.

The chain is built from TRBV2 and TRBJ2-7, with 8 bases aligning to TRBD1. V shed 5 bases and J 3 bases; nucleotides not matched to a gene: 15. This CDR3 has 17 amino acids. CDR1 and CDR2 from the germline V gene are SNHLY and FYNNEI. CDR3 in DNA: TGTGCCAGCAGTCTAACAGGGGGAAGATCCCAGTACTACGAGCAGTACTTC. Its protein product is CASSLTGGRSQYYEQYF.

This clone was observed a handful of times. J is TRBJ2-7 and V is TRBV7-6; possibly TRBD1 for D (6 bases). The germline V and J ends were trimmed by 0 bases and 6 bases, with 12 bases remaining between them. CDR1 SGHVS and CDR2 FNYEAQ come from the germline V gene. This CDR3 comprises 14 residues. The CDR3 loop reads CASSLAKQGFEQYF. The DNA for the CDR3 is TGTGCCAGCAGCTTAGCAAAACAGGGTTTCGAGCAGTACTTC.

V gene TRBV18 combines with J gene TRBJ2-3; the D gene is possibly TRBD1 (5 bases). Between the trimmed V and J ends, which lost 1 base and 6 bases, there was a span of 17 bases. Germline CDR1 KGHSH, CDR2 LQKENI. This CDR3 region has 16 residues. This CDR3 is CASSPRQGSSHDTQYF. Written as DNA, the CDR3 is TGTGCCAGCTCACCACGGCAGGGCAGTAGCCACGATACGCAGTATTTT.

The chain has TRBV10-3 and TRBJ2-1; 8 nucleotides align to TRBD2. After removal of 2 bases from V and 6 bases from J, the junction contained 6 bases not matched to a gene. Looked up from germline, CDR1 is ENHRY and CDR2 is SYGVKD. This CDR3 region has 15 residues. The CDR3 region is CAISEKGLVPNEQFF. CDR3 DNA: TGTGCCATCAGTGAGAAGGGACTAGTCCCCAATGAGCAGTTCTTC.